Ten or more counts support the clone carrying this TCR beta chain. In TCRdb, the 5' RACE reads were re-called with MiXCR into one record per CDR3 protein. The sample has 62,000 or so distinct CDR3 sequences; about 20% are singletons. Germline V gives CDR1 MGHRA, CDR2 YSYEKL. Trimming took 1 base from V and 3 from J, leaving 13 bases between them. The CDR3 length is 15 residues. The source of this sequence is a female donor with breast cancer. The V call is TRBV4-1, the J call TRBJ2-7; D remains ambiguous. The sample taken for sequencing was memory CD4+ T cells sorted from a lymph node. Subset defined: memory CD4+ T cells, CD4+CD45RO+CD25-. CDR3 DNA sequence: TGCGCCAGCAGCCAAGTTTTTGGGGAAATCTACGAGCAGTACTTC. This sequence encodes CASSQVFGEIYEQYF.